Listed here are 20 T cell receptor beta chains from one sample, sequenced in a study of CD8 T cells in ankylosing spondylitis. TCRdb ran MiXCR on the 5' RACE reads and lists one entry per CDR3 protein. Among fewer than 250,000 distinct CDR3 sequences listed, more than 9% were seen once. Sequenced input: blood, either unsorted or a sorted T cell fraction (not recorded which). Receptor source: a male donor with ankylosing spondylitis or in good health (not recorded which).

This clonotype was seen only a few times. The chain joins TRBV12-3 or TRBV12-4 to TRBJ1-1; tentative D call: TRBD1 (5 bases). The CDR3 consists of 12 residues. With 4 bases removed from V and 11 bases from J, the gap between germline ends came to 14 bases. DNA of the CDR3: TGTGCCAGCAGTTCCGTGGCAGGGTGGGCTTTCTTT. This gives the protein CASSSVAGWAFF.

This clonotype was counted many times. The rearrangement uses TRBV5-6 and TRBJ2-7; 12 nucleotides agree with TRBD2. The J segment lost 4 bases and the V segment lost 2 bases, leaving 4 bases of the junction unmatched. Germline V lookup: CDR1 SGHDT, CDR2 YYEEEE. CDR3 length: 15 amino acids. DNA for the CDR3: TGTGCCAGCAGCTTCCTAGCGGGGGGGAGTTACGAGCAGTACTTC. Protein product: CASSFLAGGSYEQYF.

The chain recombines TRBV29-1 with TRBJ2-6; possible D gene TRBD1, 5 bases. The V and J ends lost 4 bases and 2 bases respectively, with 6 bases between them. Germline V gives CDR1 SQVTM, CDR2 ANQGSEA. The CDR3 spans 13 residues. The CDR3 loop reads CSVVRAGANVLTF. The CDR3 DNA reads as TGCAGCGTTGTCAGGGCTGGGGCCAACGTCCTGACTTTC.

This clonotype was counted many times. The rearrangement links TRBV5-1 to TRBJ2-7; 7 nucleotides agree with TRBD1. Germline V lookup: CDR1 SGHRS, CDR2 YFSETQ. V lost 5 bases, J lost 4 bases, and 9 bases stayed unmatched. This CDR3 is 14 amino acids long. CDR3: CASSGEGGIYEQYF. The CDR3 nucleotides are TGCGCCAGCAGTGGGGAAGGGGGCATTTACGAGCAGTACTTC.

This clonotype occurred a few times. V usage is TRBV7-2 and J usage is TRBJ2-2, with 9 bases aligning to TRBD1. The CDR3 runs to 16 residues. Germline V gene lookup returns CDR1 SGHTA and CDR2 FQGNSA. J gave up 9 bases and V 5 bases, and 13 bases lay outside the gene matches. CDR3 amino acids: CASSPNLGQGIRELFF. The CDR3, as DNA: TGTGCCAGCAGCCCTAACCTGGGACAGGGCATCAGGGAGCTGTTTTTT.

This clonotype showed up many times. The chain has TRBV12-3 or TRBV12-4 and TRBJ2-5; D call uncertain. The length of the CDR3 is 15 residues. V was cut by 5 bases and J by 3 bases, with 16 bases left in between. CDR3 amino acids: CASSPAGWREETQYF. The DNA of the CDR3 is TGTGCCAGCAGTCCGGCCGGCTGGCGAGAAGAGACCCAGTACTTC.

This clonotype was seen ten or more times. This chain joins TRBV29-1 and TRBJ2-2; D call uncertain. This CDR3 comprises 13 residues. Germline CDR1 reads SQVTM; CDR2 reads ANQGSEA. The germline V and J ends were trimmed by 5 bases and 6 bases, with 13 bases remaining between them. For the CDR3, the DNA is TGCAGCGTTAGGACCAGTTCACCCGGGGAGCTGTTTTTT. Its protein is CSVRTSSPGELFF.

The chain recombines TRBV13 with TRBJ2-7; 9 positions agree with TRBD1. Unmatched junction bases numbered 1, after V lost 5 bases and J lost 2 bases. This CDR3 comprises 13 residues. Germline-derived CDR1 and CDR2 are PRHDT and FYEKMQ (reference sequence). The CDR3 bases are TGTGCCAGCAGCAGGGACAGGGCCTACGAGCAGTACTTC. This codes for CASSRDRAYEQYF.

This clonotype was detected ten times or more. V gene TRBV12-3 or TRBV12-4 combines with J gene TRBJ2-2, with 15 positions matching TRBD2. The CDR3 length is 16 residues. Trimming at V came to 5 bases and at J to 6 bases, leaving 4 bases not matched to a gene. The CDR3 region is CASSRWTSGGAGELFF. Written as DNA, the CDR3 is TGTGCCAGCAGTCGATGGACTAGCGGGGGGGCCGGGGAGCTGTTTTTT.

This clonotype was counted only a few times. The V gene is TRBV5-8, the J gene TRBJ1-5, with D possibly matching TRBD1 (5 bases). V lost 4 bases and J 4 bases, leaving 9 bases between the germline ends. Germline CDR1 is SGHTS and CDR2 is YDEGEE. The CDR3 is 13 amino acids. The CDR3 spells CASSPRQNQPQHF. As DNA, the CDR3 is TGTGCCAGCAGCCCCAGACAGAATCAGCCCCAGCATTTT.

The CDR3 DNA follows: TGTGCCAGCAGCTTATTAGGGACAGGGGGTAGCCACGAGCAGTACTTC. Protein: CASSLLGTGGSHEQYF. The V gene is TRBV7-9, the J gene TRBJ2-7; 11 bases are a match to TRBD1. There are 16 residues in the CDR3. After removal of 2 bases from V and 5 bases from J, the junction contained 8 bases not matched to a gene. Germline-derived CDR1 and CDR2 are SEHNR and FQNEAQ (reference sequence).

This clonotype was counted many times. V gene TRBV7-2 combines with J gene TRBJ1-5; weak D call: TRBD1 (5 bases). V lost 1 base and J 2 bases, leaving 6 bases between the germline ends. The CDR3 loop spans 14 amino acids. Germline CDR1 and CDR2: SGHTA and FQGNSA. For the CDR3, the DNA is TGTGCCAGCAGCTTAGGGGGACGCAATCAGCCCCAGCATTTT. It is translated as CASSLGGRNQPQHF.

This clonotype was recorded at least ten times. The CDR3 DNA sequence: TGTGCCAGCAGCTTGCAGCGGGGTAACACAGATACGCAGTATTTT. This translates into CASSLQRGNTDTQYF. V gene TRBV7-3 combines with J gene TRBJ2-3, with TRBD2 matching over 7 bases. J lost 2 bases, V lost 3 bases, and 5 bases had no gene match. CDR3 length: 15 amino acids. The V gene's germline CDR1 is SGHTA and CDR2 FQGTGA.

The table lists this clonotype with a count of one. A much larger clone is a single base away; this may be a read error. The V call is TRBV7-3, the J call TRBJ2-5; 7 bases line up with TRBD1. Germline V gene data show CDR1 as SGHTA and CDR2 as FQGTGA. The CDR3 has 13 residues. With 2 bases clipped from V and 3 bases from J, the junction kept 0 bases outside the gene matches. The DNA for the CDR3 is TGTGCCAGCAGCTTAGGGACAGAAGAGACCCAGTACTTC. Residues: CASSLGTEETQYF.

This clonotype appeared many times. V gene TRBV15 combines with J gene TRBJ2-5; D remains unclear. The CDR3 runs to 14 residues. Between the trimmed V and J ends, which lost 0 bases and 2 bases, there was a span of 7 bases. CDR1 and CDR2 from the germline V gene are LNHNV and YYDKDF (reference sequence). Written as DNA, the CDR3 is TGTGCCACCAGCAGAGAGCATTTTCAAGAGACCCAGTACTTC. This translates into CATSREHFQETQYF.

This clonotype was detected ten times or more. The CDR3 spells CASSPDRTGLEKLFF. The CDR3 coding sequence is TGCGCCAGCAGCCCAGACCGGACAGGGCTCGAAAAACTGTTTTTT. The chain uses TRBV5-1 and TRBJ1-4, with TRBD1 matching over 8 bases. The CDR3 loop spans 15 amino acids. The germline V gene encodes CDR1 SGHRS and CDR2 YFSETQ. Unmatched junction bases numbered 10, after V lost 4 bases and J lost 8 bases. Complete variable domain (other parts from reference TRBV5-1 and TRBJ1-4): KAGVTQTPRYLIKTRGQQVTLSCSPISGHRSVSWYQQTPGQGLQFLFEYFSETQRNKGNFPGRFSGRQFSNSRSEMNVSTLELGDSALYLCASSPDRTGLEKLFFGSGTQLSVL.

There are many counts of this clonotype. This CDR3 is CASSLLLLAQADTQYF. CDR3 DNA: TGTGCCAGCAGCTTACTGCTGCTAGCTCAGGCTGATACGCAGTATTTT. The chain employs TRBV7-6 and TRBJ2-3; maybe TRBD2 (5 bases). From germline, CDR1 is SGHVS and CDR2 FNYEAQ. This CDR3 contains 16 residues. Trimming left V 2 bases short and J 6 bases short, with 18 bases between.

This clonotype has at least ten counts. The V gene is TRBV2, the J gene TRBJ2-3; possibly TRBD2 for D (6 bases). The CDR3 has 16 amino acids. CDR1 and CDR2 from the germline V gene are SNHLY and FYNNEI. The V gene lost 4 bases and the J gene lost 6 bases, with 20 bases spanning the gap. For the CDR3, the DNA is TGTGCCAGCAGTGCTCTGTCCCCCGGAGGGTCTGATACGCAGTATTTT. Its translation is CASSALSPGGSDTQYF. Full variable domain (rest looked up from reference TRBV2 and TRBJ2-3): EPEVTQTPSHQVTQMGQEVILRCVPISNHLYFYWYRQILGQKVEFLVSFYNNEISEKSEIFDDQFSVERPDGSNFTLKIRSTKLEDSAMYFCASSALSPGGSDTQYFGPGTRLTVL.

The sample holds many counts of this clonotype. The V gene is TRBV12-3 or TRBV12-4, the J gene TRBJ1-1; D ambiguous. There are 13 residues in the CDR3. V was pared by 6 bases and J by 2 bases, with 10 bases between. DNA for the CDR3: TGTGCCAGCAGATCAGCCCCTAACACTGAAGCTTTCTTT. It specifies CASRSAPNTEAFF.

This clonotype was found many times. The chain is built from TRBV7-9 and TRBJ2-7; D not resolved. Looked up from germline, CDR1 is SEHNR and CDR2 is FQNEAQ (reference sequence). This CDR3 is 12 amino acids long. V lost 3 bases, J lost 2 bases, and 5 bases lay in between. The CDR3 region has the DNA TGTGCCAGCAGCTTTGGTACCTACGAGCAGTACTTC. Protein product: CASSFGTYEQYF. Complete variable domain (other parts from reference TRBV7-9 and TRBJ2-7): DTGVSQNPRHKITKRGQNVTFRCDPISEHNRLYWYRQTLGQGPEFLTYFQNEAQLEKSRLLSDRFSAERPKGSFSTLEIQRTEQGDSAMYLCASSFGTYEQYFGPGTRLTVT.